The TCR beta chain under discussion was sequenced for a study of CD8+ T cells in alopecia areata. Reverse transcription of extracted RNA yielded cDNA, which provided the sequencing template. Only in-frame clones appear in the TCRdb table, and some are missing; sequencing was by immunoSEQ multiplex PCR. Among around 140,000 clones listed, almost 50% were seen once. The material was CD8+ T cells sorted from blood, obtained at week 0. The sequence was collected from a human donor with alopecia areata.

This chain's CDR3 is CAWSVPGYGQPQHF. DNA for the CDR3: TGTGCCTGGAGTGTACCGGGGTATGGACAGCCCCAGCATTTT. This rearrangement joins TRBV30 to TRBJ1-5; D is ambiguous. The ends were cut back, 0 bases at V and 7 bases at J, with 13 bases in the middle. This CDR3 comprises 14 residues. Germline CDR1 and CDR2: GTSNPN and SVGIG (reference sequence).